This is a list of T cell receptor beta chains from one sample in a study of human T cells and chemical hapten exposure. TCRdb analysed the RACE reads with MiXCR anew, one entry per CDR3 protein. Of tens of thousands of distinct CDR3 sequences listed, roughly 9.5% are singletons. The sample consisted of whole blood, taken in connection with sensitization to the hapten diphenylcyclopropenone (DPC). Receptor source: a woman aged 45-65 years with alopecia areata. Some clones in this sample may be carry-over from other donors' samples. CDR3s include the opening cysteine and the closing phenylalanine or tryptophan. Fields, in order: V gene, CDR3 protein.

V: TRBV19; CDR3: CASSSALWAVRDQPQHF
V: TRBV29-1; CDR3: CSVETDGNQPQHF
V: TRBV4-2; CDR3: CASSPLYRFNYGYTF
V: TRBV11-2; CDR3: CASSLAGTSGHNEQFF
V: TRBV20-1; CDR3: CSARDWGTGADPLVVQPQHF
V: TRBV29-1; CDR3: CSQIGIGGMIETQYF
V: TRBV5-5; CDR3: CASSLRATNEKLFF
V: TRBV3-1; CDR3: CATSAGEGRTQYF
V: TRBV7-2; CDR3: CASSLYGGVQETQYF
V: TRBV29-1; CDR3: CSVGHPRDEQFF
V: TRBV3-1; CDR3: CASSHADRDYGYTF
V: TRBV5-1; CDR3: CASSLAGTGGAPYGYTF
V: TRBV29-1; CDR3: CSVAPGRASEQYF
V: TRBV19; CDR3: CASSISGNKYNEQFF
V: TRBV5-5; CDR3: CASSLVVYSETQYF
V: TRBV11-2; CDR3: CASSFSEASYGYTF
V: TRBV5-1; CDR3: CASSFLGGTYEQYF
V: TRBV5-5; CDR3: CASSARGGTTEAFF
V: TRBV5-1; CDR3: CASSLRGTSTDTQYF
V: TRBV10-3; CDR3: CAISVGQLNYGYTF
V: TRBV30; CDR3: CAWKKQGNKGLAVYNEQFF
V: TRBV28; CDR3: CASRLNWLVDGYTF
V: TRBV29-1; CDR3: CSDQTDSYEQYF
V: TRBV29-1; CDR3: CSVGRGSAYEQYF
V: TRBV4-1; CDR3: CASSQGRASGGNTIYF
V: TRBV12-3/TRBV12-4; CDR3: CASRDRGEQYF
V: TRBV5-1; CDR3: CASSRTQGANGYTF
V: TRBV7-9; CDR3: CASSSLAGGRTGELFF
V: TRBV29-1; CDR3: CSTRVSQETQYF
V: TRBV2; CDR3: CASSEDVGRASAKNIQYF
V: TRBV10-3; CDR3: CAIRGQGGTDTQYF
V: TRBV12-3/TRBV12-4; CDR3: CASSPPGLRQETQYF
V: TRBV20-1; CDR3: CSVPIQGGREKLFF
V: TRBV20-1; CDR3: CSARDRQGFVPLHF
V: TRBV10-3; CDR3: CAISVTPPISYEQYF
V: TRBV12-3/TRBV12-4; CDR3: CASRTTGGDAEAFF
V: TRBV20-1; CDR3: CSARDGDRPYNEQFF
V: TRBV29-1; CDR3: CSVLTSGSTTDTQYF
V: TRBV6-6; CDR3: CASRDRDRQETQYF
V: TRBV12-3/TRBV12-4; CDR3: CASIETSGPGGQETQYF
V: TRBV28; CDR3: CASSRTGTGGFYTIYF
V: TRBV4-3; CDR3: CASSLWDRANTEAFF
V: TRBV5-1; CDR3: CASSPGGRNEQFF
V: TRBV20-1; CDR3: CSAAGTGVPYEQYF
V: TRBV28; CDR3: CASEGGEAFF
V: TRBV2; CDR3: CASSRATSGESSYNEQFF
V: TRBV7-2; CDR3: CASSRYGGGETQYF
V: TRBV6-2/TRBV6-3; CDR3: CASITTSAGSSYNEQFF
V: TRBV29-1; CDR3: CSVEGQGAYEQYF
V: TRBV6-1; CDR3: CASISGTSGEKLFF
V: TRBV11-3; CDR3: CASSSGQGGTDTQYF
V: TRBV20-1; CDR3: CSARTGGNQPQHF
V: TRBV5-1; CDR3: CASSGTGTSRYNEQFF
V: TRBV28; CDR3: CASSLGGSENTQYF
V: TRBV7-6; CDR3: CASSFRGSSYNEQFF